Listed below are T cell receptor beta chains from one sample, sequenced in a study of blood T cell repertoires in COVID-19. TCRdb keeps only in-frame clones here, not all; method: immunoSEQ multiplex PCR. Of some 49,000 clones listed, over 65% were seen once; the top ten hold around 12%. Material for sequencing was peripheral blood. The receptors shown here come from a human donor in a cohort sampled during active COVID-19. Both conserved end residues are part of each CDR3. The order of the fields is clone size, V gene, D gene, J gene, CDR3 DNA, CDR3 protein. The D gene is left open where the match is weak. Clone size is stated in some rows and not others, as once, few, many or a class when expanded.

>.|TRBV5-1|.|TRBJ2-7
TGCGCCAGCAGCCCCATCGGACAATACCGTTACGAGCAGTACTTC
CASSPIGQYRYEQYF
>.|TRBV7-2|TRBD2|TRBJ2-3
TGTGCCAGCAGCTTAGGACTAGCAACAGATACGCAGTATTTT
CASSLGLATDTQYF
>.|TRBV5-5|TRBD1|TRBJ2-7
TGTGCCAGCAGCTTGGTGGGACAGGGAGTCTACGAGCAGTACTTC
CASSLVGQGVYEQYF
>.|TRBV6-6|.|TRBJ2-6
TGTGCCAGCAGTACCCCTAACTCTGGGGCCAACGTCCTGACTTTC
CASSTPNSGANVLTF
>.|TRBV9|TRBD1|TRBJ2-5
TGTGCCAGCAGCATGGGACAGGGGAGGGAGACCCAGTACTTC
CASSMGQGRETQYF
>.|TRBV27|.|TRBJ1-5
TGTGCCAGCAGTCCCGGGCGGACTGGAAGCAATCAGCCCCAGCATTTT
CASSPGRTGSNQPQHF
>.|TRBV27|TRBD1|TRBJ1-6
TGTGCCAGCAGTTACCTCCGGGACAGGGCTACTTCACCCCTCCACTTT
CASSYLRDRATSPLHF
>.|TRBV5-1|.|TRBJ2-2
TGCGCCAGTTCACCACAACTCAGGGCGCAGAACACCGGGGAGCTGTTTTTT
CASSPQLRAQNTGELFF
>.|TRBV28|.|TRBJ1-4
TGTGCCAGCAGTTCAAGGGGCGCCAGGCTTCCAAAACTGTTTTTT
CASSSRGARLPKLFF
>.|TRBV18|.|TRBJ1-6
TGTGCCAGCTCACCAATGGACAGCTCTAAATCACCCCTCCACTTT
CASSPMDSSKSPLHF
>once|TRBV25-1|.|TRBJ1-5
TGTGCCAGCAGTGAGGCCCATCAGCCCCAGCATTTT
CASSEAHQPQHF
>.|TRBV7-2|TRBD1|TRBJ2-7
TGTGCCAGCAGCCCGGACAGGAGCTCCTACGAGCAGTACTTC
CASSPDRSSYEQYF
>.|TRBV18|.|TRBJ2-7
TGTGCCAGCTCACCACGAAGGGGCACCTACGAGCAGTACTTC
CASSPRRGTYEQYF
>.|TRBV7-9|TRBD1|TRBJ2-7
TGTGCCAGCAGCTTCGCCGGGACAGGGGGCGAGCAGTACTTC
CASSFAGTGGEQYF
>.|TRBV5-1|.|TRBJ1-2
TGCGCCAGCAGCCCCGGGACAACCTATGGCTACACCTTC
CASSPGTTYGYTF
>.|TRBV7-2|.|TRBJ1-5
TGTGCCAGCAGCTTAGATTGGGGGCGCGGTCAGCCCCAGCATTTT
CASSLDWGRGQPQHF
>few|TRBV4-3|TRBD2|TRBJ2-3
TGCGCCAGCAGCCCTGGGACTAGCGGGGACAACACAGATACGCAGTATTTT
CASSPGTSGDNTDTQYF
>.|TRBV11-2|.|TRBJ2-1
TGTGCCAGCAGCTTAGACGGGGGAAAAGACAATGAGCAGTTCTTC
CASSLDGGKDNEQFF
>.|TRBV19|.|TRBJ1-6
TGTGCCAGTAGTATAAGGGGTCAACAGGGCGGTTCACCCCTCCACTTT
CASSIRGQQGGSPLHF
>.|TRBV30|.|TRBJ1-5
TGTGCCTGGGAGGGGAAACACCTGGGACTTCGGCCGCAGCATTTT
CAWEGKHLGLRPQHF
>.|TRBV7-3|.|TRBJ2-7
TGTGCCAGCAGCTTAGAGGGTAAGACCAAGCAGTACTTC
CASSLEGKTKQYF
>once|TRBV12-3/TRBV12-4|TRBD1|TRBJ1-5
TGTGCCAGCAGTTTGTCACAGGGGCAGCCCCAGCATTTT
CASSLSQGQPQHF
>.|TRBV10-3|.|TRBJ1-4
TGTGCCATCAGTGTTAACAGGGACCTTAATGAAAAACTGTTTTTT
CAISVNRDLNEKLFF
>.|TRBV5-6|.|TRBJ1-2
TGTGCCAGCAGCTTGGCCCAAGGGGACTATGGCTACACCTTC
CASSLAQGDYGYTF
>.|TRBV2|.|TRBJ1-5
TGTGCCAGCTCTCAACTTGATAGCAATCAGCCCCAGCATTTT
CASSQLDSNQPQHF
>.|TRBV28|.|TRBJ2-7
TGTGCCAGCTCTATTGGGGCCTCCTACGAGCAGTACTTC
CASSIGASYEQYF
>.|TRBV10-3|.|TRBJ2-5
TGTGCCATCAGTGAGAAATTAGCAGAAGAGACCCAGTACTTC
CAISEKLAEETQYF
>.|TRBV2|.|TRBJ1-5
TGTGCCAGCAGTGTGGAGAGCAATCAGCCCCAGCATTTT
CASSVESNQPQHF
>.|TRBV9|.|TRBJ1-5
TGTGCCAGCAGCACTCGGAGCAATCAGCCCCAGCATTTT
CASSTRSNQPQHF
>few|TRBV6-5|TRBD2|TRBJ2-3
TGTGCCAGCAGTTTGACGGGGGGGCAGAGAGATACGCAGTATTTT
CASSLTGGQRDTQYF
>.|TRBV2|.|TRBJ2-1
TGTGCCAGCAGTGATTTAGGTGGCAGGGGCGGGCATGAGCAGTTCTTC
CASSDLGGRGGHEQFF
>few|TRBV2|.|TRBJ1-6
TGTGCCAGCAGTGACCCGCGAGGGAATTCACCCCTCCACTTT
CASSDPRGNSPLHF
>.|TRBV28|.|TRBJ2-7
TGTGCCAGCAGTTTACAGGGTGGCCCCTACGAGCAGTACTTC
CASSLQGGPYEQYF
>.|TRBV5-4|.|TRBJ1-2
TGTGCCAGCAGCTTGGCCGGGGAGAACTATGGCTACACCTTC
CASSLAGENYGYTF
>.|TRBV5-4|TRBD1|TRBJ1-1
TGTGCCAGCAGCTTGGAAGGGACAGGGGGCGCGAACACTGAAGCTTTCTTT
CASSLEGTGGANTEAFF
>.|TRBV9|TRBD1|TRBJ1-1
TGTGCCAGCAGCCCGGGGACAGACCACACTGAAGCTTTCTTT
CASSPGTDHTEAFF
>.|TRBV19|TRBD1|TRBJ2-2
TGTGCCACGAGCCCTGGGACAGGTTCGGTCACCGGGGAGCTGTTTTTT
CATSPGTGSVTGELFF
>.|TRBV6-2/TRBV6-3|.|TRBJ1-5
TGTGCCAGCAGTTACCAGGGCTTGGGTCAGCCCCAGCATTTT
CASSYQGLGQPQHF
>.|TRBV5-1|TRBD1|TRBJ2-6
TGCGCCAGCAGCTTGCCCTCGACAGGGGGAGGGGGCTCTGGGGCCAACGTCCTGACTTTC
CASSLPSTGGGGSGANVLTF
>.|TRBV7-2|.|TRBJ2-5
TGTGCCAGCAGCCAAATGAGGGCCCAAGAGACCCAGTACTTC
CASSQMRAQETQYF
>.|TRBV24-1|TRBD1|TRBJ1-1
TGTGCCACCATACTCCCCGGGACAGGGGCCTCTGAAGCTTTCTTT
CATILPGTGASEAFF
>.|TRBV7-2|.|TRBJ1-4
TGTGCCAGCAGCCTGGGACTTCCCCCAACTAATGAAAAACTGTTTTTT
CASSLGLPPTNEKLFF
>.|TRBV27|.|TRBJ2-7
TGTGCCAGCAACAGTCCCTACGAGCAGTACTTC
CASNSPYEQYF
>.|TRBV7-2|.|TRBJ1-2
TGTGCCAGCAGCTTAGACAGAACCCCTAACTATGGCTACACCTTC
CASSLDRTPNYGYTF
>.|TRBV9|TRBD1|TRBJ2-7
TGTGCCAGCAGCGCGGGACAGGGCAACTACGAGCAGTACTTC
CASSAGQGNYEQYF
>.|TRBV15|.|TRBJ2-7
TGTGCCACCAGCAGGAGGGCAGGCGGGGAAGAGCAGTACTTC
CATSRRAGGEEQYF
>.|TRBV3-1/TRBV3-2|.|TRBJ1-3
TGTGCCAGCAGCCAAAAGCGACTGCACCCTGGAAACACCATATATTTT
CASSQKRLHPGNTIYF
>.|TRBV12-3/TRBV12-4|.|TRBJ1-1
TGTGCCAGCAGTTTAGACGGGGGGTATGCTTTCTTT
CASSLDGGYAFF
>.|TRBV6-2/TRBV6-3|.|TRBJ2-6
TGTGCCAGCAGTACTAGGAACTCTGGGGCCAACGTCCTGACTTTC
CASSTRNSGANVLTF
>.|TRBV13|TRBD1|TRBJ1-1
TGTGCCAGCAGCTTAGGAGGGACAGGGAGAGCTTTCTTT
CASSLGGTGRAFF
>.|TRBV29-1|TRBD1|TRBJ2-7
TGCAGCGTTGGACAGGGTTCCGAGCAGTACTTC
CSVGQGSEQYF
>.|TRBV30|.|TRBJ2-7
TGTGCCTCTACGTCAAGCTCCTACGAGCAGTACTTC
CASTSSSYEQYF
>.|TRBV5-6|.|TRBJ1-6
TGTGCCAGCAGCTCCCCGGGGGGGATCGGCAATTCACCCCTCCACTTT
CASSSPGGIGNSPLHF
>.|TRBV10-2|TRBD1|TRBJ1-2
TGCGCCAGCAGCTATGGGACAGGGAGCTATGGCTACACCTTC
CASSYGTGSYGYTF
>.|TRBV30|.|TRBJ1-2
TGTGCCTGGAGTGTACGGGATGGCTACACCTTC
CAWSVRDGYTF
>.|TRBV29-1|TRBD1|TRBJ2-5
TGCAGCGCCCGACAGGGCCAAGAGACCCAGTACTTC
CSARQGQETQYF
>once|TRBV5-4|.|TRBJ2-7
TGTGCCAGCAGCCGGGGCTACGAGCAGTACTTC
CASSRGYEQYF
>.|TRBV9|TRBD1|TRBJ1-1
TGTGCCAGCAGCGCTGGACAGGGGAGGAACACTGAAGCTTTCTTT
CASSAGQGRNTEAFF